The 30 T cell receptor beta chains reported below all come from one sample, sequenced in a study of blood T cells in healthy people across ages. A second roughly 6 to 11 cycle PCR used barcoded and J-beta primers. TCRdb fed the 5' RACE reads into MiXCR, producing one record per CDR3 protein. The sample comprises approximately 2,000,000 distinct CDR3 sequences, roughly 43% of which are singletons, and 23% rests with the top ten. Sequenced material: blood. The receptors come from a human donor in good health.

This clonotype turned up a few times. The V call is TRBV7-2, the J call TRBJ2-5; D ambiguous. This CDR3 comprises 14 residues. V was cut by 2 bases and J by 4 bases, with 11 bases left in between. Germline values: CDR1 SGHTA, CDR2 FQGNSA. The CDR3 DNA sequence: TGTGCCAGCAGCTTATTGGGTCTTCGAGAGACCCAGTACTTC. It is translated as CASSLLGLRETQYF. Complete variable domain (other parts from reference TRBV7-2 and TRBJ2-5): GAGVSQSPSNKVTEKGKDVELRCDPISGHTALYWYRQSLGQGLEFLIYFQGNSAPDKSGLPSDRFSAERTGGSVSTLTIQRTQQEDSAVYLCASSLLGLRETQYFGPGTRLLVL.

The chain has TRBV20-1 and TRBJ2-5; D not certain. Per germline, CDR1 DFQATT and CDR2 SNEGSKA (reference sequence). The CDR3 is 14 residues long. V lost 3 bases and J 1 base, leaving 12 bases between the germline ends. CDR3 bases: TGCAGTGCTAGGTCGCTCATGTCCCAAGAGACCCAGTACTTC. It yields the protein CSARSLMSQETQYF.

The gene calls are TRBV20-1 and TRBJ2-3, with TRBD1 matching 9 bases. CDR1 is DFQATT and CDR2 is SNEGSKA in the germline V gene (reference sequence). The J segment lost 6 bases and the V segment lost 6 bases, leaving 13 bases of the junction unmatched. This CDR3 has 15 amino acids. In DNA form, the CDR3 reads TGCAGTGCGTTATCAGGGACAGGGATATCGGATACGCAGTATTTT. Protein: CSALSGTGISDTQYF.

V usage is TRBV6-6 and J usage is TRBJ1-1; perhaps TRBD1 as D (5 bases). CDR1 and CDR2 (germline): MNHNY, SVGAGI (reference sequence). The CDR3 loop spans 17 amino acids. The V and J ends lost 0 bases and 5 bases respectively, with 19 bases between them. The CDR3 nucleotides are TGTGCCAGCAGTTACTCGTTGGTCGAGGGGCGCAAAACTGAAGCTTTCTTT. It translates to CASSYSLVEGRKTEAFF.

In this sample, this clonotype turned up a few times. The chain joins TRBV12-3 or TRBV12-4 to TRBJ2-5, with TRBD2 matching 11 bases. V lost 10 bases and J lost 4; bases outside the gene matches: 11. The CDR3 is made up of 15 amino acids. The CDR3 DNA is TGTGCCACCGTCGATACTAGCGGGGGCGGAGAGACCCAGTACTTC. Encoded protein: CATVDTSGGGETQYF.

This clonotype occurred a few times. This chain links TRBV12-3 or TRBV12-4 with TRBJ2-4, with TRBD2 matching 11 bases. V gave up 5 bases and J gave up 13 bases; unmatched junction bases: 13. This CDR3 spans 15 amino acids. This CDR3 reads CASSRCLAGGTTQYF. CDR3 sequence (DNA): TGTGCCAGCAGTCGCTGCCTAGCGGGGGGTACTACCCAGTACTTC.

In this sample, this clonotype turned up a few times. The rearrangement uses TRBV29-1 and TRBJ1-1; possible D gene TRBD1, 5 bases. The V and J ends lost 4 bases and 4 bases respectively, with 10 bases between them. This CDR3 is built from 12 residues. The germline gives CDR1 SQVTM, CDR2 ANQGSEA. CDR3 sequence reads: CSVGGYGTEAFF. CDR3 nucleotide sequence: TGCAGCGTTGGGGGCTATGGCACTGAAGCTTTCTTT.

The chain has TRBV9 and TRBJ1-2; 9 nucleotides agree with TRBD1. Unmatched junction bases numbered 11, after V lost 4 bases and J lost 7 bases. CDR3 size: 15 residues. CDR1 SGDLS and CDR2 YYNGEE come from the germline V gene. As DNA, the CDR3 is TGTGCCAGCAGCTCATCCGGGACAGGGTTGAGTGGCTACACCTTC. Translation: CASSSSGTGLSGYTF.

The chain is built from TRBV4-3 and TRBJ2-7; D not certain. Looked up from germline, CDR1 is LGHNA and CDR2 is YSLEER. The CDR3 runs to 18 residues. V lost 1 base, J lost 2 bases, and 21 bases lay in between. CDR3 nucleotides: TGCGCCAGCAGCCAAGGGTGGTTACGGGCAGAGACGACCTACGAGCAGTACTTC. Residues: CASSQGWLRAETTYEQYF.

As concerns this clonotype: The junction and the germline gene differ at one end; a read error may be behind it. CDR3: CTSSPGGLAGGNNEQFF. The CDR3 nucleotides are TGCACCAGCAGCCCTGGTGGGCTAGCGGGGGGAAACAATGAGCAGTTCTTC. J is TRBJ2-1 and V is TRBV5-1; 11 positions match TRBD2. The CDR3 consists of 17 residues. Germline values: CDR1 SGHRS, CDR2 YFSETQ.

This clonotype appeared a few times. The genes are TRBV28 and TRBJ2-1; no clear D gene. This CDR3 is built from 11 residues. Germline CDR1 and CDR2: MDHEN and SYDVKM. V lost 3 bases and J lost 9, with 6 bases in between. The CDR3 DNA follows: TGTGCCAGCAGTTTCTTGTTTGAGCAGTTCTTC. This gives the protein CASSFLFEQFF.

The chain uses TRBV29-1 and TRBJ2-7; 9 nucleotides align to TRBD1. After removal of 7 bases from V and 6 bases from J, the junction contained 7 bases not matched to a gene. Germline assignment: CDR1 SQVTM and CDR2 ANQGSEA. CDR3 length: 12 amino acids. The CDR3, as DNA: TGCAGCGCCAGGGACAGGGTCGGCGAGCAGTACTTC. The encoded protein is CSARDRVGEQYF.

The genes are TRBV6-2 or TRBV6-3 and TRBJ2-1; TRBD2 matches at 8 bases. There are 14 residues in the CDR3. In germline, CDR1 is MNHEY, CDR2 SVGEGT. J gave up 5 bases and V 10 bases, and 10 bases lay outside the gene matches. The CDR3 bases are TGTGCCATCCTTAACGGGGGGGCTGACAATGAGCAGTTCTTC. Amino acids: CAILNGGADNEQFF.

The CDR3 region has the DNA TGTGCCACCAGTGATCCATCGCTAGCGGGGGGGTCCAAAGGTTATGGTACGCAGTATTTT. This codes for CATSDPSLAGGSKGYGTQYF. The chain has TRBV24-1 and TRBJ2-3; 12 bases are shared with TRBD2. The ends lost 3 bases at V and 8 bases at J; junction bases unmatched: 20. This CDR3 has 20 amino acids. From germline, CDR1 is KGHDR and CDR2 SFDVKD.

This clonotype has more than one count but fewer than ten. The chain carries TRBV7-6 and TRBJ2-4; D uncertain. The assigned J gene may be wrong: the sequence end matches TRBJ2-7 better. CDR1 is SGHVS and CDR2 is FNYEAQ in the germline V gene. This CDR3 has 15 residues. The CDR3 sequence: CASSLEGEENYEQYF. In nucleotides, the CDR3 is TGTGCCAGCAGCTTAGAGGGTGAGGAGAACTACGAGCAGTACTTC.

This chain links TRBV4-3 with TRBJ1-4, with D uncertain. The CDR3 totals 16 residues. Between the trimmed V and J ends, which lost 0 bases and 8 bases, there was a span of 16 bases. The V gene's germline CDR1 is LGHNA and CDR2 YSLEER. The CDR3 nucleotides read TGCGCCAGCAGCCAAGAATTCGTTGGAAGCGTGGAAAAACTGTTTTTT. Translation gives CASSQEFVGSVEKLFF.

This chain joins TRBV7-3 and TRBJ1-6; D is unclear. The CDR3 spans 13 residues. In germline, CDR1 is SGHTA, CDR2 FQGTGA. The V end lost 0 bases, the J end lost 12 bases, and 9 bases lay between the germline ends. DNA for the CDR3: TGTGCCAGCAGCTTAACGTTGAGAGGACCCCTCCACTTT. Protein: CASSLTLRGPLHF.

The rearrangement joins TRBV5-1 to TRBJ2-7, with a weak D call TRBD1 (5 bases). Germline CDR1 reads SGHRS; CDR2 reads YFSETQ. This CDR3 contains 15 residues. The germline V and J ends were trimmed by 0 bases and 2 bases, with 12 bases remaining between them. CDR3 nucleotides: TGCGCCAGCAGCTTGGACGCAGGGCCCACCTACGAGCAGTACTTC. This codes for CASSLDAGPTYEQYF.

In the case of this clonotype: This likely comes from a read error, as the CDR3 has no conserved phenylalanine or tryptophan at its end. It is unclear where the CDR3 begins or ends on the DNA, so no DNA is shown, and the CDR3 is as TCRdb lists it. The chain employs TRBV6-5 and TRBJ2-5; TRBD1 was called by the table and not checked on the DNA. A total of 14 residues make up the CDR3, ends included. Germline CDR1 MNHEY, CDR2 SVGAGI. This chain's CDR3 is CASSWTGDGYTFGS.

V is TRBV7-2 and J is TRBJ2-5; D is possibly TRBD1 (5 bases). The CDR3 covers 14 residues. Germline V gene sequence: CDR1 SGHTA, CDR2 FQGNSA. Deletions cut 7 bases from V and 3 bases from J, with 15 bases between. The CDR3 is CASIPDRAKETQYF. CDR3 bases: TGTGCCAGCATTCCCGACAGAGCAAAAGAGACCCAGTACTTC.

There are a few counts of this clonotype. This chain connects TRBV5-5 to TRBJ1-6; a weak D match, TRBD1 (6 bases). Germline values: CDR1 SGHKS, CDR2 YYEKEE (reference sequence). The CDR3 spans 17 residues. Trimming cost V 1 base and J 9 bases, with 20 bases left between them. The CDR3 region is CASSLYVTGPNGSPLHF. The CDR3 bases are TGTGCCAGCAGCTTGTATGTGACAGGACCTAATGGTTCACCCCTCCACTTT. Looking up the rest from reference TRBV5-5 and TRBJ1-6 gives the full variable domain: DAGVTQSPTHLIKTRGQQVTLRCSPISGHKSVSWYQQVLGQGPQFIFQYYEKEERGRGNFPDRFSARQFPNYSSELNVNALLLGDSALYLCASSLYVTGPNGSPLHFGNGTRLTVT.

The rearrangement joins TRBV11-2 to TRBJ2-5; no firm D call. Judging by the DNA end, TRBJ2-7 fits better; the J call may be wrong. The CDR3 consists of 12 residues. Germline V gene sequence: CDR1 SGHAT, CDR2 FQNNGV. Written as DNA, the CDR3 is TGTGCCAGCAGCTTAGATCCCCACGAGCAGTACTTC. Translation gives CASSLDPHEQYF.

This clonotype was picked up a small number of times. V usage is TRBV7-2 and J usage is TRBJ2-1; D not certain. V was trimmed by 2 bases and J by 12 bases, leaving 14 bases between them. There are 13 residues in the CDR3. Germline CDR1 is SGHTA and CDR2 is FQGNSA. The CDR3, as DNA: TGTGCCAGCAGCTTAATGGCGGAGCGAAGGCAGTTCTTC. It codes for CASSLMAERRQFF.

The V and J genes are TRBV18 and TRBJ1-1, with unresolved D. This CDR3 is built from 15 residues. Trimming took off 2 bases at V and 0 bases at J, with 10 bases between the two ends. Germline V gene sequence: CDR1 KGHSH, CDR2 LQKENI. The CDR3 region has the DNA TGTGCCAGCTCACCAGCAGAAACCATGAACACTGAAGCTTTCTTT. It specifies CASSPAETMNTEAFF.

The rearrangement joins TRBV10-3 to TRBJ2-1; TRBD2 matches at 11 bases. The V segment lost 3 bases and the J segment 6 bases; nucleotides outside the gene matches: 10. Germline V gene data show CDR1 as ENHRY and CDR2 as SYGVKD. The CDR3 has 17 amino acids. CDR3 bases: TGTGCCATCAGTGAAATCTTAGCGGGGGGGACGGCCAATGAGCAGTTCTTC. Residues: CAISEILAGGTANEQFF.

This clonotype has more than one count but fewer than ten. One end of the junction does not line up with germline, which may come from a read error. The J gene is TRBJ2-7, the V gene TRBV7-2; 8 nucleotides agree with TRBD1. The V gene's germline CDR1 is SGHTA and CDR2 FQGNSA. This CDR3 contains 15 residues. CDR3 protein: CASSFWTGSSHEQYF. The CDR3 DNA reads TGTGCCAGCAGCTTTTGGACAGGGAGCTCCCACGAGCAGTACTTC.

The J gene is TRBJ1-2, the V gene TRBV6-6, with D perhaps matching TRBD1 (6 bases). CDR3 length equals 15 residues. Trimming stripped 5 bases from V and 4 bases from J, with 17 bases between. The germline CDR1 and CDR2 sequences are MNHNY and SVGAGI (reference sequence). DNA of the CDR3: TGTGCCAGCAGTGCCCTCTCGACAGGCGTCTATGGCTACACCTTC. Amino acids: CASSALSTGVYGYTF.

Here the CDR3 DNA reads TGCGCCAGCAGCCAAGGGGACAGAAGCCTCTCTGGGGCCAACGTCCTGACTTTC. Protein product: CASSQGDRSLSGANVLTF. The V and J genes are TRBV4-3 and TRBJ2-6, with TRBD1 matching over 7 bases. Unmatched junction bases numbered 6, after V lost 1 base and J lost 0 bases. CDR3 size: 18 residues. Germline values: CDR1 LGHNA, CDR2 YSLEER.

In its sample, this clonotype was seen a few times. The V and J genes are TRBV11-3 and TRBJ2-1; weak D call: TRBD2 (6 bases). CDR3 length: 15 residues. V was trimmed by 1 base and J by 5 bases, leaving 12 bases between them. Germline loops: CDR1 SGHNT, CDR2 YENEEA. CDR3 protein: CASSLGGSGNNEQFF. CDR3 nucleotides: TGTGCCAGCAGCTTAGGCGGTAGCGGCAACAATGAGCAGTTCTTC.

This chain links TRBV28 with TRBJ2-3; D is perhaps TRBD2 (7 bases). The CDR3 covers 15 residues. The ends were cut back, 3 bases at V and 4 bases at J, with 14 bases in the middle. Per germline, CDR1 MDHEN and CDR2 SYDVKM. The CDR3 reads CASSFGGGVSDTQYF. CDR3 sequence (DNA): TGTGCCAGCAGTTTTGGGGGGGGCGTGTCAGATACGCAGTATTTT.